These 6 T cell receptor beta chains came from one sample sequenced in a study of cytomegalovirus exposure and HLA in healthy donors. This PCR relied on a set of 60 Vbeta primers and 13 Jbeta primers. Produced via immunoSEQ multiplex PCR; TCRdb's table is partial and in-frame only. The repertoire table contains some 51,000 clones. The sequencing input was PBMCs. The receptors come from a man aged 40-49 years in good health and CMV-seropositive.

The gene calls are TRBV5-6 and TRBJ2-2; the D gene is possibly TRBD1 (6 bases). In germline, CDR1 is SGHDT, CDR2 YYEEEE. This CDR3 has 14 amino acids. V lost 4 bases, J lost 4 bases, and 11 bases lay in between. The DNA for the CDR3 is TGTGCCAGCAGCCTGACAGGACTCACCGGGGAGCTGTTTTTT. Translation: CASSLTGLTGELFF. Full variable domain (outside the CDR3, taken from reference TRBV5-6 and TRBJ2-2): DAGVTQSPTHLIKTRGQQVTLRCSPKSGHDTVSWYQQALGQGPQFIFQYYEEEERQRGNFPDRFSGHQFPNYSSELNVNALLLGDSALYLCASSLTGLTGELFFGEGSRLTVL.

The rearrangement uses TRBV27 and TRBJ1-1, with 8 positions matching TRBD1. V gave up 5 bases and J gave up 5 bases; unmatched junction bases: 7. CDR1 and CDR2 (germline): MNHEY, SMNVEV (reference sequence). This CDR3 spans 14 amino acids. As DNA, the CDR3 is TGTGCCAGCAGTCCCGACAGGGGTTGGACTGAAGCTTTCTTT. Its protein is CASSPDRGWTEAFF.

The chain uses TRBV5-1 and TRBJ2-5; 10 bases agree with TRBD1. The DNA end lines up better with TRBJ2-7; the J call may be wrong. Per the germline V gene, CDR1 is SGHRS and CDR2 is YFSETQ. The length of the CDR3 is 14 residues. DNA of the CDR3: TGCGCCAGCAGCTCAGGACAGGGGGAATACGAGCAGTACTTC. Translating gives CASSSGQGEYEQYF.

This sequence joins TRBV11-2 and TRBJ1-4, with 11 nucleotides matching TRBD1. Germline V gene data show CDR1 as SGHAT and CDR2 as FQNNGV. V shed 4 bases, J shed 14 bases, and the junction held 6 bases outside the gene matches. The CDR3 spans 13 residues. The CDR3 DNA is TGTGCCAGCAGCTCTGGGACAGGGGGATCTCTGTTTTTT. Translating gives CASSSGTGGSLFF.

Written as DNA, the CDR3 is TGTGCCAGTGCGCGTGCAGGGGGATTCATTCAGTACTTC. Translation gives CASARAGGFIQYF. This chain uses TRBV19 with TRBJ2-4, with 7 bases that match TRBD1. In germline, CDR1 is LNHDA, CDR2 SQIVND (reference sequence). Losses at the gene ends were 8 bases for V and 9 bases for J; bases not matched to a gene: 10. This CDR3 has 13 amino acids.

This chain joins TRBV19 and TRBJ2-7; D is possibly TRBD1 (6 bases). This CDR3 has 14 residues. CDR1 is LNHDA and CDR2 is SQIVND in the germline V gene (reference sequence). Trimming removed 6 bases from V and 2 bases from J, with 14 bases in between. The CDR3 sequence is CASRGGDIAYEQYF. The CDR3 nucleotides are TGTGCCAGTAGAGGTGGGGACATCGCCTACGAGCAGTACTTC.